This T cell receptor beta chain was sequenced in a study of blood T cell repertoires in COVID-19. Study background: The United States, Italy and Spain supplied acute and convalescent COVID-19 samples. In each case, the material was cDNA or gDNA derived from T cells, B-cell-depleted T cells, or PBMCs.

As handled by the study authors: Reference gene primer amplification gave nucleated cell count estimates. Data came from immunoSEQ multiplex PCR; TCRdb stores just in-frame clones and leaves some out. V, J and clone size are those of that table, while D and trimming were read from the DNA. The data hold about 35,000 clones, with approximately 85% observed a single time. CDR1 is MNHEY and CDR2 is SMNVEV in the germline V gene (reference sequence). The CDR3 is 15 residues long. V was trimmed by 6 bases and J by 4 bases, leaving 13 bases between them. This chain uses TRBV27 with TRBJ1-6; D may be TRBD1 (5 bases). The sample consisted of peripheral blood. This receptor was taken from a man aged 60 to 75 with active or convalescent COVID-19. The CDR3: CASRNPRVYNSPLHF. In DNA form, the CDR3 reads TGTGCCAGCAGAAATCCCAGGGTGTATAATTCACCCCTCCACTTT.